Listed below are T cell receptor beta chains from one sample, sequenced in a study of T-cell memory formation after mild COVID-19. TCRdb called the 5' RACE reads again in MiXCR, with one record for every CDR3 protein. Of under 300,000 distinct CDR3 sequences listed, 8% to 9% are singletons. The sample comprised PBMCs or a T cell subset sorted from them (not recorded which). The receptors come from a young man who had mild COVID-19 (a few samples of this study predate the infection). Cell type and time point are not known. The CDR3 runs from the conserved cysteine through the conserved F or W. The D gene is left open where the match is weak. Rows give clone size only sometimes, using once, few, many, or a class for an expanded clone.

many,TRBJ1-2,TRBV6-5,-,TGTGCCAGCAGTTACTCAACAGGGACTAACTATGGCTACACCTTC,CASSYSTGTNYGYTF
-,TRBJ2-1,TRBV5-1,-,TGCGCCAGCACCCCCTTTGGGCCCAGCTCCTACAATGAGCAGTTCTTC,CASTPFGPSSYNEQFF
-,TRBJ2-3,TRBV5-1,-,TGCGCCAGCAGCTTCGCACTAGCCCCAGATACGCAGTATTTT,CASSFALAPDTQYF
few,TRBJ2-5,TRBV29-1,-,TGCAGCGTCCACGTGGGCCGGTGGCAAGAGACCCAGTACTTC,CSVHVGRWQETQYF
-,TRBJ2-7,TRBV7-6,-,TGTGCCAGCAGCTTTGATCACTCCTACGAGCAGTACTTC,CASSFDHSYEQYF
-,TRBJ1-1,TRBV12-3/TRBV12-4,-,TGTGCCAGCAGTTTTCCTCCGAGACAGGCTGGGGGGGTAATGAACACTGAAGCTTTCTTT,CASSFPPRQAGGVMNTEAFF
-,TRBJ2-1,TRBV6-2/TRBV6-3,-,TGTGCCAGCAGGGGGGCCTTCAATGAGCAGTTCTTC,CASRGAFNEQFF
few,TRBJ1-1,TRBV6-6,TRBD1,TGTGCCAGCAGCCGGGACAGGGGGCTCGGCACTGAAGCTTTCTTT,CASSRDRGLGTEAFF
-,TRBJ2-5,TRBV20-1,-,TGCAGTGCCCAGCGGTTACCTCGACCCTTCCAAGAGACCCAGTACTTC,CSAQRLPRPFQETQYF
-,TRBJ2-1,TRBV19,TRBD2,TGTGCCAGTAGTTGGGCTAGCGGGGGGCACGATGAGCAGTTCTTC,CASSWASGGHDEQFF
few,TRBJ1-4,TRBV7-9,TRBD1,TGTGCCAGCACCAGTGACAGGGGGCGAGTTGAAAAACTGTTTTTT,CASTSDRGRVEKLFF
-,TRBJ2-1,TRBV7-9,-,TGTGCCAGCAGCTTAGCCCCGGAGGCCTACAATGAGCAGTTCTTC,CASSLAPEAYNEQFF
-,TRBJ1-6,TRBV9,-,TGTGCCAGCAGCGTAGGCCAGCGCGGTTCACCCCTCCACTTT,CASSVGQRGSPLHF
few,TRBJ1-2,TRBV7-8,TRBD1,TGTGCCAGCAGCCCGGACAGGACTCACTATGGCTACACCTTC,CASSPDRTHYGYTF
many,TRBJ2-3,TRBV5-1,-,TGCGCCAGCAGCGTCCGGGTCACAGATACGCAGTATTTT,CASSVRVTDTQYF
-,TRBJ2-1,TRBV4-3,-,TGCGCCAGCAGCCAAGATCGAAGTAGTGGTCTGAATGAGCAGTTCTTC,CASSQDRSSGLNEQFF